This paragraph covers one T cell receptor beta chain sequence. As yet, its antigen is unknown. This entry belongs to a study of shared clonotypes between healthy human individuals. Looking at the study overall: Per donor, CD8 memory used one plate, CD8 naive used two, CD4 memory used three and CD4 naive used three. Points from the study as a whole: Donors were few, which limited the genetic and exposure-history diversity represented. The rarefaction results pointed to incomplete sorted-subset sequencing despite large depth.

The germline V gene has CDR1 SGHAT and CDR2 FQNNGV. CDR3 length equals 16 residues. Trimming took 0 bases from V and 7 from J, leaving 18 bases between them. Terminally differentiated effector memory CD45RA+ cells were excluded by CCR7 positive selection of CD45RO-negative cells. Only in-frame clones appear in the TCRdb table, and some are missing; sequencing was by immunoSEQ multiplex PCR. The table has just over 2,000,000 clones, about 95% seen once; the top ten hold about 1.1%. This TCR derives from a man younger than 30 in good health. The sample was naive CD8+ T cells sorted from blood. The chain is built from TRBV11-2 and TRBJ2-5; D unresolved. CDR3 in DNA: TGTGCCAGCAGCTTAGATAGTCCCTATACCGACGGGACCCAGTACTTC. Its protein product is CASSLDSPYTDGTQYF.